In this sample, the clone carrying this T cell receptor (beta chain) turned up many times. Antigen: not known. This record belongs to a study of T cell repertoires in cytomegalovirus infection. The study, taken as a whole, reports: Using cumulative public TCR beta family frequency, the authors identified those who carried CMV together with the relevant HLA. Predominance within the ex vivo response was attributable to HLA-C-restricted CMV-specific TCR beta clonotypes.

TCRdb redid the calling of the reads with MiXCR, one entry per CDR3 protein. The data contain around 530,000 distinct CDR3 sequences, more than 15% of them singletons. The junction had 6 bases not matched to a gene; V was cut back by 5 bases and J by 4 bases. The germline V gene has CDR1 MNHEY and CDR2 SVGAGI. The CDR3 is made up of 17 amino acids. V is TRBV6-5 and J is TRBJ2-1; 15 bases agree with TRBD2. This TCR derives from a human donor in good health (CMV status not recorded). Some clones in this sample may be carry-over from other donors' samples. Source material: CD8+ T cells from PBMCs. The CDR3 protein is CASSAGLAGGLYNEQFF. Written as DNA, the CDR3 is TGTGCCAGCAGTGCGGGACTAGCGGGAGGTCTTTACAATGAGCAGTTCTTC.